A selection of T cell receptor beta chains follows, all from one sample in a study of technical replicates of blood from a handful of donors. Here immunoSEQ multiplex PCR was the method, and the copy in TCRdb shows in-frame clones only, minus some. The sample lists 78,000 or so clones, roughly 91% occurring once. The specimen sequenced was T cells isolated from PBMCs. These receptors came from a human donor in good health. Some clones in this sample may be carry-over from other donors' samples. Each CDR3 is given with its conserved first and last residue. A D gene is named only where the DNA matches it firmly. Rows give clone size only sometimes, using once, few, many, or a class for an expanded clone.

TRBV6-5	.	TRBJ2-7	TRBD2	TGTGCCAGCAGCCTTTTCCCCGGGAGGCCCTCCGAGCAGTACTTC	CASSLFPGRPSEQYF
TRBV7-9	.	TRBJ2-3	.	TGTGCCAGCAGCTTAATGGGAGCCACAGATACGCAGTATTTT	CASSLMGATDTQYF
TRBV6-1	.	TRBJ2-5	.	TGTGCCAGCAGTGAACAAGGAGTGTACTTC	CASSEQGVYF
TRBV5-4	.	TRBJ1-1	TRBD1	TGTGCCAGCAGCTACCTGGACAGGGGCGACACTGAAGCTTTCTTT	CASSYLDRGDTEAFF
TRBV18	.	TRBJ2-1	TRBD1	TGTGCCAGCTCAGAACTTAACAGGGGGCCTTCCTACAATGAGCAGTTCTTC	CASSELNRGPSYNEQFF
TRBV5-1	.	TRBJ1-4	TRBD1	TGCGCCAGCAGCCCCCCGACAGGGAATAATGAAAAACTGTTTTTT	CASSPPTGNNEKLFF
TRBV19	.	TRBJ2-1	TRBD1	TGTGCCAGTAGCACAGCCCGCCAGGGGGACCGCCTATACTACAATGAGCAGTTCTTC	CASSTARQGDRLYYNEQFF
TRBV30	.	TRBJ2-1	TRBD1	TGTGCCTGGAGTGTTGGGCAGGGGGTGTACAATGAGCAGTTCTTC	CAWSVGQGVYNEQFF
TRBV28	.	TRBJ2-7	.	TGTGCCAGCAGTTTATTTGGTAGCCCACAACTCTCGTACGAGCAGTACTTC	CASSLFGSPQLSYEQYF
TRBV6-1	.	TRBJ2-7	.	TGTGCCAGCAGTGTCCAGGGTCCCTACGAGCAGTACTTC	CASSVQGPYEQYF
TRBV5-4	.	TRBJ2-3	.	TGTGCCAGCAGCTTGGACAGGTCCACAGATACGCAGTATTTT	CASSLDRSTDTQYF
TRBV28	.	TRBJ1-5	.	TGTGCCAGCAGGCCAGTTAGCAATCAGCCCCAGCATTTT	CASRPVSNQPQHF
TRBV5-1	once	TRBJ2-3	TRBD1	TGCGCCACCCGGGCGGGGACAGGGGGCACAGATACGCAGTATTTT	CATRAGTGGTDTQYF
TRBV30	.	TRBJ1-1	.	TGTGCCTGGAGTGTTTTTGGCGGGGGGAACACTGAAGCTTTCTTT	CAWSVFGGGNTEAFF
TRBV18	.	TRBJ1-3	.	TGTGCCAGCTCACCTCTTCAGGGTACTGGAAACACCATATATTTT	CASSPLQGTGNTIYF
TRBV4-1	.	TRBJ2-1	TRBD2	TGCGCCAGCAGCCAAGATATCCTAGCGGGGGTCCATGAGCAGTTCTTC	CASSQDILAGVHEQFF
TRBV28	.	TRBJ1-1	.	TGTGCCAGCAGTTTACCACAGGTAACTGAAGCTTTCTTT	CASSLPQVTEAFF
TRBV5-8	once	TRBJ1-4	.	TGTGCCAGCAGCTTGGCCCAGGGTGGGGAACTGTTTTTT	CASSLAQGGELFF
TRBV5-1	.	TRBJ1-1	.	TGCGCCAGCAGCCTCAACAGTAACACTGAAGCTTTCTTT	CASSLNSNTEAFF
TRBV7-8	once	TRBJ1-2	.	TGTGCCAGCAGCTTAGGCCCCATGACGGGTGGCTACACCTTC	CASSLGPMTGGYTF
TRBV14	.	TRBJ2-1	.	TGTGCCAGCAGCCCTATGAGGGCTTTAATAGGGAATGAGCAGTTCTTC	CASSPMRALIGNEQFF
TRBV19	.	TRBJ2-4	.	TGTGCCAGTAGTATAGGGGTACCGGGTAGTACCAAAAACATTCAGTACTTC	CASSIGVPGSTKNIQYF
TRBV4-3	.	TRBJ2-1	TRBD2	TGCGCCAGCAGCCAAGCGGGAGGGCCTTACAATGAGCAGTTCTTC	CASSQAGGPYNEQFF
TRBV30	.	TRBJ1-2	.	TGTGCCTGGTACACAGGGCCGCGGTACACCTTC	CAWYTGPRYTF
TRBV5-1	.	TRBJ1-2	TRBD1	TGCGCCAGCAGCCTTCGGACAGGGGGAGGCTATGGCTACACCTTC	CASSLRTGGGYGYTF
TRBV5-1	.	TRBJ2-1	TRBD2	TGCGCCAGCAGGGATGGACTAGCGGGAGGCAATGAGCAGTTCTTC	CASRDGLAGGNEQFF
TRBV7-9	.	TRBJ1-5	.	TGTGCCAGCAGCTTAGATCGGGGGGGCAGCAATCAGCCCCAGCATTTT	CASSLDRGGSNQPQHF